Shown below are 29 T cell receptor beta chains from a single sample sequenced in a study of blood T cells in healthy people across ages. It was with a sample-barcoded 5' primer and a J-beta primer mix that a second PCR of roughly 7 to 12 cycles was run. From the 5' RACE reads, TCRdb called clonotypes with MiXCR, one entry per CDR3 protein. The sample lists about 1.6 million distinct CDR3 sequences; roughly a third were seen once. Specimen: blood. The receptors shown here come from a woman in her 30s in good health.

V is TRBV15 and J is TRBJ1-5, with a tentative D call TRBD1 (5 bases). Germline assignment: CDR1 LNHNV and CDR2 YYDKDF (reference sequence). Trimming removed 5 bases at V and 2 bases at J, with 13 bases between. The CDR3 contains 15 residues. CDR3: CATSGRGGGNQPQHF. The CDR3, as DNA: TGTGCCACCAGCGGAAGGGGAGGTGGCAATCAGCCCCAGCATTTT.

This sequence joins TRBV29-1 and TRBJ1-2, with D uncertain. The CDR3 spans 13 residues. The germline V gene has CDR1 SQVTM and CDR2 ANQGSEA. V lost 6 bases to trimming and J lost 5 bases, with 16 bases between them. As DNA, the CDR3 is TGCAGCGTCGAGTCAAATGCGAAATATGGCTACACCTTC. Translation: CSVESNAKYGYTF.

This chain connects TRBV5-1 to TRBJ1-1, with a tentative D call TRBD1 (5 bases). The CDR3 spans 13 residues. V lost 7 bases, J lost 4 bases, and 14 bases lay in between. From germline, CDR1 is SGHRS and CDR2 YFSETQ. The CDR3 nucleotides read TGCGCCAGCTCCCGCTCGGGGGTCACTGAAGCTTTCTTT. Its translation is CASSRSGVTEAFF.

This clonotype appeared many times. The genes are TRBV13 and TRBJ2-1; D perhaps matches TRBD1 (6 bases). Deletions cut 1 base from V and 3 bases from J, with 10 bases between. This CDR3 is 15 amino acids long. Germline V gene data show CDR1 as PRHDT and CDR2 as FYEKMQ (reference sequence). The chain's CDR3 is CASSLARGHYNEQFF. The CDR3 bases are TGTGCCAGCAGCTTAGCCAGGGGCCACTACAATGAGCAGTTCTTC.

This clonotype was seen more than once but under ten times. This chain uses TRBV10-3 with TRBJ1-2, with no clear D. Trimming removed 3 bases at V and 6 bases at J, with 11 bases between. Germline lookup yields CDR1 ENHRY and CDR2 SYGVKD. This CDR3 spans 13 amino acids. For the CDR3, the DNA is TGTGCCATCAGTGACGGGCCCGAGGATGGCTACACCTTC. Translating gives CAISDGPEDGYTF.

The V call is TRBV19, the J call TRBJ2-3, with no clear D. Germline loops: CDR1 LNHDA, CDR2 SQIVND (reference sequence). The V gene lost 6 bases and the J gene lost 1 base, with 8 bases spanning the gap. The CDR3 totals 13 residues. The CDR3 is CASRVRGTDTQYF. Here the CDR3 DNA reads TGTGCCAGTAGGGTCAGAGGCACAGATACGCAGTATTTT.

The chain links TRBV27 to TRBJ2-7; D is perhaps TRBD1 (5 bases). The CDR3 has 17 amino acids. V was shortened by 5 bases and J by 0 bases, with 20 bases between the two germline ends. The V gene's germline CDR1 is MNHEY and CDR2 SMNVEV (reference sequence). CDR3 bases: TGTGCCAGCAGTCCCGCCCCCCCGACAGTTAGCTCCTACGAGCAGTACTTC. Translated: CASSPAPPTVSSYEQYF.

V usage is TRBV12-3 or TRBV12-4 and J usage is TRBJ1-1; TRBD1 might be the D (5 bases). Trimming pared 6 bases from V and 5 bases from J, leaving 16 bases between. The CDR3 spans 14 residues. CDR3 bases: TGTGCCAGCAGCTTGAACGAGGGGTTGACTGAAGCTTTCTTT. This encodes CASSLNEGLTEAFF.

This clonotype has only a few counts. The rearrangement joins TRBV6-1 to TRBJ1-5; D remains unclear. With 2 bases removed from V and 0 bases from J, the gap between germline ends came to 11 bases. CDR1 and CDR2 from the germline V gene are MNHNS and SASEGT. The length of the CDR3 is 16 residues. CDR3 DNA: TGTGCCAGCAGTGAAAGAGGGCGCTATAGCAATCAGCCCCAGCATTTT. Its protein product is CASSERGRYSNQPQHF.

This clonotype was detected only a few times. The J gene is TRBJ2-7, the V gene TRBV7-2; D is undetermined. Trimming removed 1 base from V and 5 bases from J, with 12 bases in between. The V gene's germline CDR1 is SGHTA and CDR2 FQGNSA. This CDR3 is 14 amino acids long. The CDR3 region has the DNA TGTGCCAGCAGCTTAGGTTCCAGTTCCCACGAGCAGTACTTC. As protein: CASSLGSSSHEQYF.

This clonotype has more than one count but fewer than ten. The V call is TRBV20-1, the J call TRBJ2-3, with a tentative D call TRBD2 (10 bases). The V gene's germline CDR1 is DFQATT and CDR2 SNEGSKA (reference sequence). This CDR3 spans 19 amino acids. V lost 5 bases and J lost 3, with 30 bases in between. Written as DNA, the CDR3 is TGCAGTGCTTCCGGGGGACAGGGTGGGCTAGCGGGGGAAACAGATACGCAGTATTTT. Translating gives CSASGGQGGLAGETDTQYF.

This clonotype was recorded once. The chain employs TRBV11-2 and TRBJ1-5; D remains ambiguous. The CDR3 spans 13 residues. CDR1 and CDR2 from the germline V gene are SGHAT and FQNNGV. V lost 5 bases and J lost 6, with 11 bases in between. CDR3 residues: CASSAESCQPQHF. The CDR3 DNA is TGTGCCAGCAGCGCCGAAAGTTGTCAGCCCCAGCATTTT. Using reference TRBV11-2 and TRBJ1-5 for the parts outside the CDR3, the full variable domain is EAGVAQSPRYKIIEKRQSVAFWCNPISGHATLYWYQQILGQGPKLLIQFQNNGVVDDSQLPKDRFSAERLKGVDSTLKIQPAKLEDSAVYLCASSAESCQPQHFGDGTRLSIL.

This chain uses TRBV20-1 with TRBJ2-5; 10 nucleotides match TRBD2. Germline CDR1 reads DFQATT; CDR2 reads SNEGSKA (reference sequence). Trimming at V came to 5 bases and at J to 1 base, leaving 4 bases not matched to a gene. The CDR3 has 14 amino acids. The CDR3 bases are TGCAGTGCTCTAGCGGGAGTCCCCCAAGAGACCCAGTACTTC. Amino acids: CSALAGVPQETQYF.

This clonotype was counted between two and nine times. The CDR3 here is CATSESVQGGDQPQHF. In DNA, the CDR3 is TGTGCCACCAGCGAAAGCGTCCAGGGAGGTGATCAGCCCCAGCATTTT. This sequence joins TRBV15 and TRBJ1-5, with a weak D call TRBD1 (5 bases). CDR1 and CDR2 (germline): LNHNV, YYDKDF (reference sequence). V was trimmed by 5 bases and J by 5 bases, leaving 19 bases between them. The CDR3 length is 16 residues.

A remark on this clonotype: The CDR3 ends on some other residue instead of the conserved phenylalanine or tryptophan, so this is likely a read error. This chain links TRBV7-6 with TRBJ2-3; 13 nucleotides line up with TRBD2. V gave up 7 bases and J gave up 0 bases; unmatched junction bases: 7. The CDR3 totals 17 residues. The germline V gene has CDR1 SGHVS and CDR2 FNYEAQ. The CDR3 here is CASTRLAGGSSTDTQYV. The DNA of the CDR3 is TGTGCCAGCACCAGACTAGCGGGGGGCTCTAGCACAGATACGCAGTATGTT.

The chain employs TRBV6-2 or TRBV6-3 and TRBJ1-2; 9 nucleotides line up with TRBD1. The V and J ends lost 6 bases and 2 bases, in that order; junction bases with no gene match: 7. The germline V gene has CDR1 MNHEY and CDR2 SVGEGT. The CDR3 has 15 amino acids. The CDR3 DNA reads TGTGCCAGCAGATCCGGGACAGGGAAGAACTATGGCTACACCTTC. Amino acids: CASRSGTGKNYGYTF.

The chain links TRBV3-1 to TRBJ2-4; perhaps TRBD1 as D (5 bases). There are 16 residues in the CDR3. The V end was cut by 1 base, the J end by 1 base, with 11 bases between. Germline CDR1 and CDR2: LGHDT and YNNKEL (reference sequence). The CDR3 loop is CASSQGGRAAKNIQYF. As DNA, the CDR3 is TGTGCCAGCAGCCAAGGGGGCCGTGCCGCCAAAAACATTCAGTACTTC.

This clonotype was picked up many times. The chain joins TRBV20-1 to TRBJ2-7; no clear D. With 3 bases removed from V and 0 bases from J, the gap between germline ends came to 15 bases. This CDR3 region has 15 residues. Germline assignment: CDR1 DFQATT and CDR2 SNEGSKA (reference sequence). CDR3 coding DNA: TGCAGTGCTAGTAACCCGGAGAGGAGCTCCTACGAGCAGTACTTC. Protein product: CSASNPERSSYEQYF.

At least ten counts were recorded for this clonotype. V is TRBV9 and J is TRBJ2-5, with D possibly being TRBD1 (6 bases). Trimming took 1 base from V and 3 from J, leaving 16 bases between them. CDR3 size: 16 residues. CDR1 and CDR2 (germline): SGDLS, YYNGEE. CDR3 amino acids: CASSVSPRTAEETQYF. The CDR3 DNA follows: TGTGCCAGCAGCGTAAGCCCCAGGACAGCAGAAGAGACCCAGTACTTC. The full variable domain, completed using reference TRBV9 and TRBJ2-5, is DSGVTQTPKHLITATGQRVTLRCSPRSGDLSVYWYQQSLDQGLQFLIQYYNGEERAKGNILERFSAQQFPDLHSELNLSSLELGDSALYFCASSVSPRTAEETQYFGPGTRLLVL.

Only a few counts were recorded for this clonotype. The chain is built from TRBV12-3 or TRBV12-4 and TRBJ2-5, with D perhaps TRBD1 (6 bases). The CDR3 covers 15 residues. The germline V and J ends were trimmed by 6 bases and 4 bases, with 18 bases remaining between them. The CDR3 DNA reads TGTGCCAGCAGATGGGGGCAGAATCCTCCAGAGACCCAGTACTTC. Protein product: CASRWGQNPPETQYF.

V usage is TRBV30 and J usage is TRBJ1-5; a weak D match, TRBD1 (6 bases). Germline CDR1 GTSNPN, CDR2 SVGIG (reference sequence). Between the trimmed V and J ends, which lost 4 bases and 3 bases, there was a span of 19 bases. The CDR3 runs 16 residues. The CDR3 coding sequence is TGTGCCTGGACCGCTCGGGGGCAGGGGATCAATCAGCCCCAGCATTTT. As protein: CAWTARGQGINQPQHF.

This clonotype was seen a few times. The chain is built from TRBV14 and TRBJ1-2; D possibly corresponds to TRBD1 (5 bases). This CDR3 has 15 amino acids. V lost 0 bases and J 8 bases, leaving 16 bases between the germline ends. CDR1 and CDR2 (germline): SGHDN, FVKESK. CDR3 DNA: TGTGCCAGCAGCCAAGATGTCGGGGGAGCCGGCGGCTACACCTTC. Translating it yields CASSQDVGGAGGYTF.

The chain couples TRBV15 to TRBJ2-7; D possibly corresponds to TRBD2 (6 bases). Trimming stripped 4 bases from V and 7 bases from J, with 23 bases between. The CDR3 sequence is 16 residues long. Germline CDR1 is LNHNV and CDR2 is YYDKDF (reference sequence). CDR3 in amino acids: CATSKSPGESYNEQYF. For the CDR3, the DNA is TGTGCCACCAGCAAGTCCCCGGGGGAATCCTACAATGAGCAGTACTTC.

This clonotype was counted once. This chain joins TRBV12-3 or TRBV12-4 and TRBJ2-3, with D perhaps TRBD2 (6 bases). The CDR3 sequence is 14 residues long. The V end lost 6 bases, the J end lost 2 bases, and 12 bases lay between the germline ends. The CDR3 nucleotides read TGTGCCAGCAGGGGGGGACTTCACACAGATACGCAGTATTTT. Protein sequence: CASRGGLHTDTQYF.

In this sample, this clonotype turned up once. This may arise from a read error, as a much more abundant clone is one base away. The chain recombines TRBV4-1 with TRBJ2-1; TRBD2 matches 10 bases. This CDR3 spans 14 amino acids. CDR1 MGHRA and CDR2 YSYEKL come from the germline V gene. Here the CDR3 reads CASNQDPRTSGGFF. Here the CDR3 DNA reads TGCGCCAGCAACCAAGATCCTCGGACTAGCGGAGGGTTCTTC.

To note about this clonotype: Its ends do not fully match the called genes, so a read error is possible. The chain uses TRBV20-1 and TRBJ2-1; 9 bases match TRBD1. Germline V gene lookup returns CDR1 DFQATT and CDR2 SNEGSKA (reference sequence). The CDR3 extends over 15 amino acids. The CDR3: CSARSGTGNYDEQFF. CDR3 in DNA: TGCAGTGCTAGATCCGGGACAGGGAACTACGATGAGCAGTTCTTC.

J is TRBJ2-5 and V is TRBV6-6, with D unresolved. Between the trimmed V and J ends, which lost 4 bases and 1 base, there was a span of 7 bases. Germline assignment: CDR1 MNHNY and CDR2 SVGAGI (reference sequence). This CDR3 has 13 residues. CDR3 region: CASSWRLQETQYF. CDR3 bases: TGTGCCAGCAGTTGGCGGCTCCAAGAGACCCAGTACTTC.

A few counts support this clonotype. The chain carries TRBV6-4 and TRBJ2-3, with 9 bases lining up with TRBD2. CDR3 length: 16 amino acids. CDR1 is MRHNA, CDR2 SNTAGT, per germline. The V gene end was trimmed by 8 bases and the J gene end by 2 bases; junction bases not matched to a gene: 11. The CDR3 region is CASPVPLAGATDTQYF. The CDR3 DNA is TGTGCCAGCCCCGTCCCCTTAGCGGGAGCCACAGATACGCAGTATTTT.

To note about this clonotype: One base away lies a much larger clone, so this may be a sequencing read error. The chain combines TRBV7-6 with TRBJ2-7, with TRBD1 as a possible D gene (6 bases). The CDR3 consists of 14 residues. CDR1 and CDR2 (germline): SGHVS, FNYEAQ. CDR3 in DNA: TGTGCCTGCAGCTTAGACAGGTACTCCTACGAGCAGTACTTC. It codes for CACSLDRYSYEQYF.